Here is one TCR beta chain with its context. The antigen is not known. The CDR3 extends over 12 amino acids. The V end lost 5 bases, the J end lost 0 bases, and 2 bases lay between the germline ends. Per germline, CDR1 SGHTA and CDR2 FQGNSA. The record originates from a study of graft-versus-host responses after intestinal transplantation. Whole-study context: The recipients all started with anti-thymocyte globulin induction and then took tacrolimus and steroids for 3 to 4 years. Points from the study as a whole: In recipient marrow, GvH clones were found, and some appeared first in ileum or blood. High graft-versus-host to host-versus-graft T cell clonal ratios marked allografts of patients with graft-donor macrochimerism.

Clones were sequenced by immunoSEQ multiplex PCR, and TCRdb holds only the in-frame ones, with some missing. The sample holds approximately 100,000 clones, roughly 87% seen once. Sequencing used unstimulated CD4+ T cells sorted from spleen or lymph node cells, obtained before intestinal transplant. The rearrangement links TRBV7-2 to TRBJ2-1, with D hard to call. The clonotype originates from a human donor who received an intestinal transplant. Here the CDR3 reads CASSLSYNEQFF. The CDR3 DNA is TGTGCCAGCAGCCTCTCCTACAATGAGCAGTTCTTC.